A selection of T cell receptor beta chains follows, all from one sample in a study of shared clonotypes between healthy human individuals. Only in-frame clones appear in the TCRdb table, and some are missing; sequencing was by immunoSEQ multiplex PCR. The sample yields around 990,000 clones, 70% to 80% seen once. Specimen: memory CD4+ T cells from PBMCs. The receptor set was obtained from a man younger than 35 in good health. Some clones in this sample may be carry-over from other donors' samples. The CDR3 runs from the conserved cysteine through the conserved F or W. The D gene is left open where the match is weak.

TRBV25-1,TRBJ1-1,.,CASSESPGRMNTEAFF
TRBV4-1,TRBJ2-2,.,CASSQESPRGLAGYVTGELFF
TRBV9,TRBJ2-7,.,CASSPPPTASYEQYF
TRBV5-6,TRBJ1-2,TRBD1,CASSYPDRLFGGYTF
TRBV15,TRBJ1-2,.,CATSRDARVDYGYTF
TRBV30,TRBJ2-7,.,CAWSLGAEYEQYF
TRBV9,TRBJ1-1,.,CASSADRMNTEAFF
TRBV6-5,TRBJ1-1,TRBD1,CASSYPRQGGTEAFF
TRBV15,TRBJ2-7,.,CATSRSTPYEQYF
TRBV5-4,TRBJ2-7,TRBD2,CASSPGTSGEGEQYF
TRBV6-1,TRBJ2-7,.,CASSLGTADEQYF
TRBV6-1,TRBJ2-7,.,CASSELSGGRVLRYEQYF
TRBV7-2,TRBJ2-7,TRBD2,CASSLVFGTSGIEQYF
TRBV18,TRBJ1-2,TRBD1,CASSPLGTGGIYGYTF
TRBV2,TRBJ2-7,.,CASNRDRYEQYF
TRBV2,TRBJ2-1,.,CASLEWSPQANEQFF
TRBV27,TRBJ2-1,.,CASTAARTSSYNEQFF
TRBV10-2,TRBJ1-1,TRBD1,CASSGMKTGRTEAFF
TRBV6-1,TRBJ1-2,.,CASSETLYGYTF
TRBV5-1,TRBJ1-1,.,CASSSTGTLNPTEAFF
TRBV7-8,TRBJ2-7,TRBD1,CASSRQGTLSYEQYF
TRBV7-2,TRBJ1-1,.,CASSSQGGEAFF
TRBV11-3,TRBJ2-7,.,CASSLVGDEQYF
TRBV28,TRBJ1-5,.,CASSGGRSRTANNQPQHF
TRBV11-3,TRBJ2-6,.,CASSLSWGSGANVLTF
TRBV14,TRBJ2-4,TRBD2,CASSAGGNIQYF
TRBV28,TRBJ1-5,.,CASSPRRGAGNQPQHF
TRBV19,TRBJ2-2,TRBD1,CASSTGQGAGELFF
TRBV29-1,TRBJ2-5,.,CSVERTSRETQYF
TRBV5-4,TRBJ1-3,.,CASSQQGLNTIYF
TRBV28,TRBJ1-3,.,CASSLFDGYTIYF
TRBV6-5,.,.,CASSYTQGRYEQYF
TRBV29-1,TRBJ1-1,.,CSVEGGRGLDEAFF
TRBV28,TRBJ1-4,.,CATVGTTNEKLFF
TRBV7-2,TRBJ2-3,TRBD2,CASSSPPGTSGRGNTQYF
TRBV2,TRBJ2-7,.,CASSEAPYEQYF
TRBV9,TRBJ2-7,.,CASSVGGRSPYEQYF